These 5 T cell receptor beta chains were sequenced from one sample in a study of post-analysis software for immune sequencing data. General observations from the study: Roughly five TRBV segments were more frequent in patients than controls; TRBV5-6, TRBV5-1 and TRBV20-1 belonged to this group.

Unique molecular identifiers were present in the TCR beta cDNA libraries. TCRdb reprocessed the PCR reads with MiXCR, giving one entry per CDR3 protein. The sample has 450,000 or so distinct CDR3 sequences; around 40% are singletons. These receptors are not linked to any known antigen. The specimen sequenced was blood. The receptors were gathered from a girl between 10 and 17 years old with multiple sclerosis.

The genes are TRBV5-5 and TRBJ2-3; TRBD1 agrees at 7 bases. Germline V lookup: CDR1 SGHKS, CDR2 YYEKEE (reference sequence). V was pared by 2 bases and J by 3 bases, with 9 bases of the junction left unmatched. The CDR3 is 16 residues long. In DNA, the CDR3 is TGTGCCAGCAGCTTCCCGACAGGGATGGAAACAGATACGCAGTATTTT. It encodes CASSFPTGMETDTQYF.

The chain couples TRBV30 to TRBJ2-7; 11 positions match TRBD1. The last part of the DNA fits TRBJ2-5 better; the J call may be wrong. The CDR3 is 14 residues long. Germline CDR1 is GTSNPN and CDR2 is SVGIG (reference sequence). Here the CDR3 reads CAWSGTGGAETQYF. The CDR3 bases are TGTGCCTGGAGTGGGACAGGGGGCGCGGAGACCCAGTACTTC.

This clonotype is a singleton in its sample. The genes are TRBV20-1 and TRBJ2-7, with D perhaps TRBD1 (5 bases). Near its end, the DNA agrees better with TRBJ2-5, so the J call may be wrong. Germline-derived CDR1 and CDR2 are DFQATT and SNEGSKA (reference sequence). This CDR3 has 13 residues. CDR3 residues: CSARKGIRETQYF. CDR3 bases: TGCAGTGCTAGAAAGGGGATCAGGGAGACCCAGTACTTC.

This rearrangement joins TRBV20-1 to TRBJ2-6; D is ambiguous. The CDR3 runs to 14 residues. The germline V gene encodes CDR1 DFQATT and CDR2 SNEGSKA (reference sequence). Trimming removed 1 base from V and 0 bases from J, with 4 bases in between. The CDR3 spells CSARGISGANVLTF. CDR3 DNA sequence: TGCAGTGCTAGAGGGATCTCTGGGGCCAACGTCCTGACTTTC.

The CDR3 DNA follows: TGTGCCAGCAGTTTAATCGGGGGCCGACTCGAGCAGTACTTC. It is translated as CASSLIGGRLEQYF. V is TRBV28 and J is TRBJ2-7; the D gene could be TRBD1 or TRBD2 (6 bases each). The germline gives CDR1 MDHEN, CDR2 SYDVKM. This CDR3 has 14 amino acids. The V gene lost 2 bases and the J gene lost 6 bases, with 14 bases spanning the gap. The full variable domain, completed using reference TRBV28 and TRBJ2-7, is DVKVTQSSRYLVKRTGEKVFLECVQDMDHENMFWYRQDPGLGLRLIYFSYDVKMKEKGDIPEGYSVSREKKERFSLILESASTNQTSMYLCASSLIGGRLEQYFGPGTRLTVT.